The T cell receptor (beta chain) described here comes from a study of response to subunit inactivated influenza vaccine. TCRdb reanalysed the RT-PCR reads using MiXCR and keeps one entry per CDR3 protein. Of around 530,000 distinct CDR3 sequences listed, 12% were seen once; the top ten hold 10%. The sample holds a few counts of this clonotype. This CDR3 comprises 16 residues. V shed 3 bases, J shed 4 bases, and the junction held 6 bases outside the gene matches. Sample: PBMCs from blood, taken on the day of vaccination. The source is a middle-aged man who received an inactivated influenza vaccine. This chain connects TRBV12-3 or TRBV12-4 to TRBJ2-2, with TRBD1 matching 9 bases. The CDR3: CASSFYRGRITGELFF. The CDR3 DNA sequence: TGTGCCAGCAGTTTTTACAGGGGGCGGATCACCGGGGAGCTGTTTTTT.